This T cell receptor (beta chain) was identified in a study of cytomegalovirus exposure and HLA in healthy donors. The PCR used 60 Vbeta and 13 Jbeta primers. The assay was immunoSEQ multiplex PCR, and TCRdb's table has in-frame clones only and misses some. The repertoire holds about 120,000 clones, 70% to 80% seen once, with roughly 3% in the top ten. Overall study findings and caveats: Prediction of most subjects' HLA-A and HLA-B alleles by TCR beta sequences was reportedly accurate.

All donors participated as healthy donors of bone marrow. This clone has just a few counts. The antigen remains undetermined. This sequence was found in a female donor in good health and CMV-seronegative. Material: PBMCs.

The CDR3 here is CASSLGEGGRTEAFF. The CDR3 nucleotides are TGTGCCAGCAGCTTGGGGGAGGGAGGACGGACTGAAGCTTTCTTT. The chain links TRBV5-4 to TRBJ1-1, with D uncertain. The germline V gene encodes CDR1 SGHNT and CDR2 YYREEE (reference sequence). Trimming left V 0 bases short and J 5 bases short, with 14 bases between. The CDR3 totals 15 residues.